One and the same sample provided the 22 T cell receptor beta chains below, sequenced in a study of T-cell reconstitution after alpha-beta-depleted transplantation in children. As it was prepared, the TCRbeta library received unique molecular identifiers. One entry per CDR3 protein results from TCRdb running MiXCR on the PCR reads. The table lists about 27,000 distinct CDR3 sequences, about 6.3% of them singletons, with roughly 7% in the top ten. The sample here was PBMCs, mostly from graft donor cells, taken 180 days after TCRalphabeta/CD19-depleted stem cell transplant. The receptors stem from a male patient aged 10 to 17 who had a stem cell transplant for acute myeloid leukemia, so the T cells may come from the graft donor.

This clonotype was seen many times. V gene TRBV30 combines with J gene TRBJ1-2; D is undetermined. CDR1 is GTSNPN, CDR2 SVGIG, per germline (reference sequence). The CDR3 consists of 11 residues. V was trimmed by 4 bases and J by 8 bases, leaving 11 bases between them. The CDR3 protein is CAWKGSGGYTF. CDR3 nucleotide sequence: TGTGCCTGGAAAGGTTCGGGGGGCTACACCTTC.

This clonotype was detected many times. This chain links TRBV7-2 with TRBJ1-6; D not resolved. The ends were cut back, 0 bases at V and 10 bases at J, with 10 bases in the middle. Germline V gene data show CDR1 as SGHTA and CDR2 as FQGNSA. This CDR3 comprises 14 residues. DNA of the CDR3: TGTGCCAGCAGCTTAGCAGGTCGCAACTCACCCCTCCACTTT. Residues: CASSLAGRNSPLHF.

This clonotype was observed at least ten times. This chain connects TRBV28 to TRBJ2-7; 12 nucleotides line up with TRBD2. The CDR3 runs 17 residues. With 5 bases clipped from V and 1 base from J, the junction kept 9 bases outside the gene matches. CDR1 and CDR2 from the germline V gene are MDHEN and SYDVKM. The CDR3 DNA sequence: TGTGCCAGCAGTCTACTAGCGGGGGGCCCGGATTCCTACGAGCAGTACGTC. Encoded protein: CASSLLAGGPDSYEQYV.

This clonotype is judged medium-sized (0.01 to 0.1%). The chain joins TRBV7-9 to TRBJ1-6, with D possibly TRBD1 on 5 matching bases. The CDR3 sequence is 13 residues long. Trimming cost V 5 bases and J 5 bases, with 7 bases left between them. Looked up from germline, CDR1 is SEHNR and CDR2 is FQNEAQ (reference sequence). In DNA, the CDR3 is TGTGCCAGCAGCAAACAGGATAATTCACCCCTCCACTTT. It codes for CASSKQDNSPLHF.

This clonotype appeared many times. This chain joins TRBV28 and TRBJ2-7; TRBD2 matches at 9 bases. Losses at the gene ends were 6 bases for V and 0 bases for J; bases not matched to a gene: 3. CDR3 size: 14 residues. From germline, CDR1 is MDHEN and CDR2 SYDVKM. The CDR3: CASRSSGDSYEQYV. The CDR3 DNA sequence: TGTGCCAGCAGGTCTAGCGGGGACTCCTACGAGCAGTACGTC.

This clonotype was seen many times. The CDR3 sequence: CASSLTGTGGIETQYF. CDR3 nucleotide sequence: TGTGCCAGCAGTTTGACCGGGACAGGGGGCATAGAGACCCAGTACTTC. This rearrangement joins TRBV28 to TRBJ2-5, with 12 bases identical to TRBD1. The CDR3 extends over 16 amino acids. Germline values: CDR1 MDHEN, CDR2 SYDVKM. J gave up 4 bases and V 3 bases, and 6 bases lay outside the gene matches.

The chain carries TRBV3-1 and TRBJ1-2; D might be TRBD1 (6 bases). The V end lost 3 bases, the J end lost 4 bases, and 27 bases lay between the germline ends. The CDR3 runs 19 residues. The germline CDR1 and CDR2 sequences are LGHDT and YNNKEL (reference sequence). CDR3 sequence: CASSQRITGTHPASYGYTF. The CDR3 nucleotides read TGTGCCAGCAGCCAGCGAATCACTGGGACACACCCCGCAAGCTATGGCTACACCTTC.

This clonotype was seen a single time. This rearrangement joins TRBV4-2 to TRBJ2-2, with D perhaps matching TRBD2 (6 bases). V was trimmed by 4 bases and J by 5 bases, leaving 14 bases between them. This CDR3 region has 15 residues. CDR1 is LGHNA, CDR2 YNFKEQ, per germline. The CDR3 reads CASSPRGGMTGELFF. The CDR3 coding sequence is TGTGCCAGCAGCCCTCGGGGCGGGATGACCGGGGAGCTGTTTTTT.

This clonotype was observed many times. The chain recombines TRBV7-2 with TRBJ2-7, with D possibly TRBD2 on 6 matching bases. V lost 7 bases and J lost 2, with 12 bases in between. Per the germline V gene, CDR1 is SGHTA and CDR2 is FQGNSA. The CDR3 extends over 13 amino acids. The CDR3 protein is CASIRPGAYEQYF. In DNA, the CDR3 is TGTGCCAGCATCCGCCCGGGGGCCTACGAGCAGTACTTC.

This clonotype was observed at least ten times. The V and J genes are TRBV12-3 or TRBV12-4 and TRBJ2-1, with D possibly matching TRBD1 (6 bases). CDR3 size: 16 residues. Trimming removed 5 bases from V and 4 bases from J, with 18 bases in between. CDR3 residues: CASSGAPQGTYNEQFF. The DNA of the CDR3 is TGTGCCAGCAGTGGGGCCCCGCAGGGGACGTACAATGAGCAGTTCTTC.

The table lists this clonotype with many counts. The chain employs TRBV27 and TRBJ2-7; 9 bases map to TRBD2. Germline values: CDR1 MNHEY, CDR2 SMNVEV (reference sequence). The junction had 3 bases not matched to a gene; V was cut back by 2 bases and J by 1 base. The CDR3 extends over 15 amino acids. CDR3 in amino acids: CASSLKREASYEQYF. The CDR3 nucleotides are TGTGCCAGCAGTTTAAAGCGGGAGGCTTCCTACGAGCAGTACTTC.

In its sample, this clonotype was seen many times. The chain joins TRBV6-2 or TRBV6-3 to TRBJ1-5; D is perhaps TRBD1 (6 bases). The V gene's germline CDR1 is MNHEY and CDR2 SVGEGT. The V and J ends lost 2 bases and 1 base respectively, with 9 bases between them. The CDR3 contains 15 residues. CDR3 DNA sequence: TGTGCCAGCAGTTACGGAGGGGGGAGCAATCAGCCCCAGCATTTT. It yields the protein CASSYGGGSNQPQHF.

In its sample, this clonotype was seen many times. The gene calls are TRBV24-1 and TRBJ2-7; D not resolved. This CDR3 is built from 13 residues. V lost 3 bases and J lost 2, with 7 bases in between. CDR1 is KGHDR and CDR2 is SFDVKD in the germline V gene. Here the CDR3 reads CATSDPVTYEQYF. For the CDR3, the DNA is TGTGCCACCAGTGATCCAGTTACCTACGAGCAGTACTTC.

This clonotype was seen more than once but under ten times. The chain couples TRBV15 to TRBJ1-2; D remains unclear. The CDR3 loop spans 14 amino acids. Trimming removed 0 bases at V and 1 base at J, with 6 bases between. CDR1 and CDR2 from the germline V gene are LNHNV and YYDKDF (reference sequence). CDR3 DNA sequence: TGTGCCACCAGCAGAGAGGGAGTTAACTATGGCTACACCTTC. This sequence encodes CATSREGVNYGYTF.

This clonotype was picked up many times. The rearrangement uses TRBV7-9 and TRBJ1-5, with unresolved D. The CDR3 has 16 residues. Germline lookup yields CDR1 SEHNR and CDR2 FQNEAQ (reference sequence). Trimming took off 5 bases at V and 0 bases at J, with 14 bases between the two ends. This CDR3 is CASSLEAGISNQPQHF. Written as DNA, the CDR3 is TGTGCCAGCAGCCTCGAGGCAGGCATTAGCAATCAGCCCCAGCATTTT.

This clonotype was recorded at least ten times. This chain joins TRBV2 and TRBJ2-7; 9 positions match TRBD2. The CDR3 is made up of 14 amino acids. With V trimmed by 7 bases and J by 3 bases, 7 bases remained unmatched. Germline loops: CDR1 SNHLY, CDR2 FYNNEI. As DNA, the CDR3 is TGTGCCAGCAATGCGGGACTAGCTCACTACGAGCAGTACTTC. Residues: CASNAGLAHYEQYF.

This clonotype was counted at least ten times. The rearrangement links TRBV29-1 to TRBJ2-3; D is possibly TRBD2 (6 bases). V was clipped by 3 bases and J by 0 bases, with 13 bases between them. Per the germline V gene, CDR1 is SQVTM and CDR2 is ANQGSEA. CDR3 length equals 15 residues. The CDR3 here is CSVERLAISTDTQYF. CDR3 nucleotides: TGCAGCGTTGAGCGTCTAGCGATAAGCACAGATACGCAGTATTTT.

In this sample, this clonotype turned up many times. DNA for the CDR3: TGTGCCAGCTCACGGACAGGCGTCCAAGAGACCCAGTACTTC. Protein: CASSRTGVQETQYF. The V call is TRBV18, the J call TRBJ2-5; 7 bases agree with TRBD1. CDR3 length: 14 amino acids. Germline CDR1 and CDR2: KGHSH and LQKENI. J gave up 1 base and V 4 bases, and 3 bases lay outside the gene matches.

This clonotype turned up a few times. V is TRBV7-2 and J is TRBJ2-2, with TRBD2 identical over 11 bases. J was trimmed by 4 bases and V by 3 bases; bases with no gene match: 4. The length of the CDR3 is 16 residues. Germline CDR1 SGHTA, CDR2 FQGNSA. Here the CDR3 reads CASSFSSGRSTGELFF. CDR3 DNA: TGTGCCAGCAGCTTTTCTAGCGGGAGGAGCACCGGGGAGCTGTTTTTT.

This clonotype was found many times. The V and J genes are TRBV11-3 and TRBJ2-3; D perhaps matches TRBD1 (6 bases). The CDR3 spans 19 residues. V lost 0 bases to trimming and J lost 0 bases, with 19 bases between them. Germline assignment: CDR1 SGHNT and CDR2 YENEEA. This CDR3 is CASSLDPQGLGTSTDTQYF. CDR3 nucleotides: TGTGCCAGCAGCTTAGATCCCCAGGGGCTAGGTACTAGCACAGATACGCAGTATTTT.

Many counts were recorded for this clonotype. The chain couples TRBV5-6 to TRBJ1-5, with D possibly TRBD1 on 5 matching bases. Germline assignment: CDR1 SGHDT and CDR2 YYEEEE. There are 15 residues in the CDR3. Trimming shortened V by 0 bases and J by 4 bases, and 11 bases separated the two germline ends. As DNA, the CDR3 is TGTGCCAGCAGCTTGGCCTGGGGGTCAAATCAGCCCCAGCATTTT. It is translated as CASSLAWGSNQPQHF.

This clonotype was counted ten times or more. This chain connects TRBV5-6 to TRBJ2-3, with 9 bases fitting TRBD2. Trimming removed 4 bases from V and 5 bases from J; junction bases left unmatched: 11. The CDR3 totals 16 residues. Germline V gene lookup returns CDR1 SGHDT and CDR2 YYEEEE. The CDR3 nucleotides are TGTGCCAGCAGCCTCCCGGCGGGGGGGTCCGGAGATACGCAGTATTTT. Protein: CASSLPAGGSGDTQYF.